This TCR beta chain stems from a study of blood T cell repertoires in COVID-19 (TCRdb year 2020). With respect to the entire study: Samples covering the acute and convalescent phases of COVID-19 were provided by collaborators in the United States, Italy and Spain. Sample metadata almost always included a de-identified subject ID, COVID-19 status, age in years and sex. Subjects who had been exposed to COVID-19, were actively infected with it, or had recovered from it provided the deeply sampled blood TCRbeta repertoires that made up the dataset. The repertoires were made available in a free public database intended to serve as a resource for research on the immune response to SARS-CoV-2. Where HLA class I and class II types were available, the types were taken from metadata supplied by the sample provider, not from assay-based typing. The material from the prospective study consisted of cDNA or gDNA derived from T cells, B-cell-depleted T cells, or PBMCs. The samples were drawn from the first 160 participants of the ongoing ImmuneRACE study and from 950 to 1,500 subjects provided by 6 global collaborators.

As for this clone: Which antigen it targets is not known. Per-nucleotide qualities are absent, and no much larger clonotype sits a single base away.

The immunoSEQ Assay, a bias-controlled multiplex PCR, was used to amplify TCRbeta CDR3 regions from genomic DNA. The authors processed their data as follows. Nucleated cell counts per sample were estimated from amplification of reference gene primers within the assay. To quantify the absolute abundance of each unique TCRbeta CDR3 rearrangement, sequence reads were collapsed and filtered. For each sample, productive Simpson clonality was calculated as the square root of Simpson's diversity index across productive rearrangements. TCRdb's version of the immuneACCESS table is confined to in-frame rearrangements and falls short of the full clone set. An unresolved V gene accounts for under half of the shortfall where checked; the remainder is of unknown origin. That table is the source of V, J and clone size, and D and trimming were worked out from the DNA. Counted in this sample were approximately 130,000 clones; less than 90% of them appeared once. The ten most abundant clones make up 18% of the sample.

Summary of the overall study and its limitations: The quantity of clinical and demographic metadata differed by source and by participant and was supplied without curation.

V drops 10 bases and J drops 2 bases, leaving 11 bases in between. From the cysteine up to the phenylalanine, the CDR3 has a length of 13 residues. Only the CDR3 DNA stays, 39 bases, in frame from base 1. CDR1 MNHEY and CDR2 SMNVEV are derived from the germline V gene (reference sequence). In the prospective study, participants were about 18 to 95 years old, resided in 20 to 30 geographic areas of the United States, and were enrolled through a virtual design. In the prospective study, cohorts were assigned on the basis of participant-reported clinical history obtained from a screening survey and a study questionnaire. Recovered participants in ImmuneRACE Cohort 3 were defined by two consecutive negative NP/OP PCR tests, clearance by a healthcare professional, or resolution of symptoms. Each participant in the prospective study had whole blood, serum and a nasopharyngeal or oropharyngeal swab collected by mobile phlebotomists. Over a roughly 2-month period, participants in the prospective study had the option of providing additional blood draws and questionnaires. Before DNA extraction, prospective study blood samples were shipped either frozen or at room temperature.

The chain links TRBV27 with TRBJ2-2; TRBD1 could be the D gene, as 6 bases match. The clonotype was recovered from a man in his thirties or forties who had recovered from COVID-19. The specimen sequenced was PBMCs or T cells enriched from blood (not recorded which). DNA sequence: TGTGCCAACCGGGACACCAACACCGGGGAGCTGTTTTTT. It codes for CANRDTNTGELFF.